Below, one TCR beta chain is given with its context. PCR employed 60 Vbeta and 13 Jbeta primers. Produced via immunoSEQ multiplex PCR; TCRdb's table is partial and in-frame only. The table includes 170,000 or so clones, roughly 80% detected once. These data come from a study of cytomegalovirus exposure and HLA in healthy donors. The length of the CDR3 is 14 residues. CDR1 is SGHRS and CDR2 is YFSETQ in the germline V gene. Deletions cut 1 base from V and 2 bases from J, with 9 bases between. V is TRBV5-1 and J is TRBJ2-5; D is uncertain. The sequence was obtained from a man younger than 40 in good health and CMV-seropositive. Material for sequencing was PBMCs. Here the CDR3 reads CASSLSAVQETQYF. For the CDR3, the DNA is TGCGCCAGCAGCTTGTCGGCGGTACAAGAGACCCAGTACTTC. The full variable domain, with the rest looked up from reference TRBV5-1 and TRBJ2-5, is KAGVTQTPRYLIKTRGQQVTLSCSPISGHRSVSWYQQTPGQGLQFLFEYFSETQRNKGNFPGRFSGRQFSNSRSEMNVSTLELGDSALYLCASSLSAVQETQYFGPGTRLLVL.